This is a list of T cell receptor beta chains from one sample in a study of monozygotic twins with inflammatory bowel disease. TCRdb processed the 5' RACE reads again and assigns one entry to each CDR3 protein, with no DNA. The table gives 150,000 to 200,000 distinct CDR3 sequences; the top ten clones make up more than 2.5% of it. Sequenced sample: blood. All receptors derive from a human donor with ulcerative colitis or Crohn's disease, or a healthy co-twin of an affected twin (not recorded which). Each CDR3 is given with its conserved first and last residue.

CDR3	V	J
CASRSAAQQETQYF	TRBV12-3/TRBV12-4	TRBJ2-5
CASSWGRFSGSGHNEQFF	TRBV6-2/TRBV6-3	TRBJ2-1
CASSLVQGGSYNEQFF	TRBV7-8	TRBJ2-1
CASSLASTARGPYEQYF	TRBV7-8	TRBJ2-7
CASSRGGGQGVTGELFF	TRBV12-3/TRBV12-4	TRBJ2-2
CSARGKLGSGQPQHF	TRBV20-1	TRBJ1-5
CASRTYYGYTF	TRBV27	TRBJ1-2
CASSHGWGSNQPQHF	TRBV4-3	TRBJ1-5
CASSLQPLGSYNEQFF	TRBV7-3	TRBJ2-1
CSARLALRTDTQYF	TRBV20-1	TRBJ2-3
CASSRKGGSLAEGQNNEQFF	TRBV11-2	TRBJ2-1
CASSTRPSNYGYTF	TRBV19	TRBJ1-2
CASSRGRNTEAFF	TRBV11-3	TRBJ1-1
CATSEVGYNEQFF	TRBV24-1	TRBJ2-1
CASSSDGGLQEQYF	TRBV27	TRBJ2-7